The clone carrying this T cell receptor (beta chain) has just one count. Here immunoSEQ multiplex PCR was the method, and the copy in TCRdb shows in-frame clones only, minus some. Of 160,000 or so clones listed, more than 75% are singletons. Seattle researchers signed up patients amid active infection and tracked them longitudinally. Germline CDR1 and CDR2: SGHKS and YYEKEE (reference sequence). The CDR3 is 15 amino acids. The junction had 6 bases not matched to a gene; V was cut back by 2 bases and J by 3 bases. This record comes from a study of blood T cell repertoires in COVID-19. Background on the study: Acute and convalescent COVID-19 samples came from the United States, Italy and Spain. The analysed material was cDNA or gDNA that came from T cells, B-cell-depleted T cells, or PBMCs.

Sequencing was carried out using peripheral blood. The chain recombines TRBV5-5 with TRBJ2-7; TRBD2 matches at 9 bases. This sequence originates from a woman in her 50s with COVID-19, enrolled during active disease. The CDR3 coding sequence is TGTGCCAGCAGCTTTGGCGGGGGGGACAACTACGAGCAGTACTTC. Translating it yields CASSFGGGDNYEQYF.